These 30 T cell receptor beta chains originate from one sample sequenced in a study of blood T cells in healthy people across ages. Alongside a J-beta primer mix, a sample-barcoded 5' primer served in a second PCR lasting about 6 to 12 cycles. TCRdb reanalysed the 5' RACE reads using MiXCR and keeps one entry per CDR3 protein. In the table there are about 1.8 million distinct CDR3 sequences, 49% of which are singletons. The sample was blood. These receptor sequences come from a woman aged 40-49 years in good health.

This clonotype has just a few counts. CDR3 sequence reads: CAIQPKGQGYYRREQYF. The DNA for the CDR3 is TGTGCCATCCAACCCAAGGGACAGGGTTATTATCGTCGCGAGCAGTACTTC. This chain uses TRBV6-2 or TRBV6-3 with TRBJ2-7, with 9 bases aligning to TRBD1. Trimming took 10 bases from V and 6 from J; bases not matched to a gene: 22. CDR1 MNHEY and CDR2 SVGEGT come from the germline V gene. The CDR3 is 17 residues long.

The chain employs TRBV20-1 and TRBJ2-1, with D possibly called TRBD1 or TRBD2 (5 bases each). The CDR3 has 13 residues. Trimming took off 6 bases at V and 8 bases at J, with 17 bases between the two ends. Germline CDR1 reads DFQATT; CDR2 reads SNEGSKA (reference sequence). The DNA for the CDR3 is TGCAGTGCAACCGGGACCCTAAGGGATGAGCAGTTCTTC. It is translated as CSATGTLRDEQFF.

The chain is built from TRBV7-9 and TRBJ2-3; maybe TRBD2 (5 bases). Germline V gene lookup returns CDR1 SEHNR and CDR2 FQNEAQ (reference sequence). The CDR3 runs 12 residues. The CDR3, as DNA: TGTGCGGAGGTGTTCGCGTCAGATACGCAGTATTTT. As protein: CAEVFASDTQYF.

This clonotype was counted between two and nine times. CDR3 sequence reads: CASSRNRGLETQYF. Written as DNA, the CDR3 is TGTGCCAGCAGTAGAAACAGGGGTCTAGAGACCCAGTACTTC. This chain uses TRBV27 with TRBJ2-5, with 7 bases aligning to TRBD1. Losses at the gene ends were 5 bases for V and 4 bases for J; bases not matched to a gene: 7. The CDR3 runs to 14 residues. Germline V gene lookup returns CDR1 MNHEY and CDR2 SMNVEV (reference sequence).

V and J are TRBV7-2 and TRBJ2-1; weak D call: TRBD2 (6 bases). V lost 6 bases to trimming and J lost 5 bases, with 20 bases between them. Germline V CDR1 and CDR2: SGHTA, FQGNSA. The CDR3 runs 16 residues. CDR3 in DNA: TGTGCCAGCAGAATAGGCGGGGCAGGACCCGACAATGAGCAGTTCTTC. This gives the protein CASRIGGAGPDNEQFF.

The CDR3 is CASGTGATDTQYF. DNA of the CDR3: TGTGCCAGCGGGACAGGGGCCACTGATACGCAGTATTTT. The chain has TRBV6-1 and TRBJ2-3, with TRBD1 matching over 10 bases. The CDR3 is 13 residues long. V gave up 8 bases and J gave up 6 bases; unmatched junction bases: 5. Germline V gene lookup returns CDR1 MNHNS and CDR2 SASEGT.

The chain is built from TRBV27 and TRBJ1-2; 7 positions agree with TRBD1. The CDR3 is made up of 13 amino acids. Germline V CDR1 and CDR2: MNHEY, SMNVEV (reference sequence). The trim removed 6 bases at V and 6 bases at J, leaving 7 bases unmatched. This CDR3 is CASRRGGTDGYTF. CDR3 DNA: TGTGCCAGCAGAAGAGGGGGCACGGATGGCTACACCTTC.

The rearrangement uses TRBV5-1 and TRBJ1-2; D remains ambiguous. Germline CDR1 and CDR2: SGHRS and YFSETQ. V was pared by 0 bases and J by 4 bases, with 13 bases between. This CDR3 contains 15 residues. CDR3 protein: CASSLAGELAYGYTF. CDR3 in DNA: TGCGCCAGCAGCTTGGCTGGGGAATTGGCCTATGGCTACACCTTC.

The chain recombines TRBV4-3 with TRBJ2-1, with TRBD2 identical over 11 bases. CDR1 and CDR2 (germline): LGHNA, YSLEER. The CDR3 covers 17 residues. Trimming cost V 0 bases and J 9 bases; bases outside gene matches: 10. CDR3 region: CASSQEPLAGGPGEQFF. CDR3 nucleotides: TGCGCCAGCAGCCAAGAGCCCCTAGCGGGGGGTCCCGGTGAGCAGTTCTTC.

The rearrangement joins TRBV20-1 to TRBJ2-1; D is possibly TRBD2 (6 bases). The V gene lost 6 bases and the J gene lost 3 bases, with 18 bases spanning the gap. The CDR3 runs to 15 residues. The germline CDR1 and CDR2 sequences are DFQATT and SNEGSKA (reference sequence). The CDR3 reads CSATLLASLYNEQFF. The CDR3 nucleotides are TGCAGTGCGACCTTACTAGCTTCCCTCTACAATGAGCAGTTCTTC.

This clonotype was counted only a few times. The chain links TRBV5-1 to TRBJ1-2; D is undetermined. The CDR3 is made up of 13 amino acids. The V gene lost 6 bases and the J gene lost 7 bases, with 16 bases spanning the gap. CDR1 is SGHRS, CDR2 YFSETQ, per germline. CDR3 in DNA: TGCGCCAGCAAGCTTCAGGAAGTGAGTGGCTACACCTTC. It translates to CASKLQEVSGYTF.

This clonotype was observed a handful of times. The rearrangement links TRBV7-2 to TRBJ2-1; D is unresolved. The CDR3 sequence is 12 residues long. The V end lost 2 bases, the J end lost 8 bases, and 7 bases lay between the germline ends. Germline CDR1 and CDR2: SGHTA and FQGNSA. In DNA form, the CDR3 reads TGTGCCAGCAGCTTACTGTGGGATGAGCAGTTCTTC. It translates to CASSLLWDEQFF.

The rearrangement uses TRBV5-1 and TRBJ2-7; TRBD1 agrees at 7 bases. Looked up from germline, CDR1 is SGHRS and CDR2 is YFSETQ. The V gene end was trimmed by 4 bases and the J gene end by 5 bases; junction bases not matched to a gene: 6. This CDR3 region has 13 residues. The CDR3 reads CASSTTGKHEQYF. The CDR3 coding sequence is TGCGCCAGCAGCACGACAGGGAAACACGAGCAGTACTTC.

Only a few counts were recorded for this clonotype. The genes are TRBV6-5 and TRBJ1-1, with D maybe TRBD1 (6 bases). CDR3 size: 15 residues. Germline CDR1 reads MNHEY; CDR2 reads SVGAGI. Trimming left V 0 bases short and J 3 bases short, with 11 bases between. The CDR3 nucleotides read TGTGCCAGCAGTTACTCCTCGGGGGCGCACACTGAAGCTTTCTTT. It yields the protein CASSYSSGAHTEAFF.

This clonotype was detected once. As DNA, the CDR3 is TGTGCCAGCGGGGGGCTCCACTACAATGAGCAGTTCTTC. It yields the protein CASGGLHYNEQFF. The chain uses TRBV14 and TRBJ2-1; D may match TRBD1 or TRBD2 (6 bases each). This CDR3 has 13 amino acids. Per the germline V gene, CDR1 is SGHDN and CDR2 is FVKESK. The V end lost 8 bases, the J end lost 3 bases, and 11 bases lay between the germline ends.

The genes are TRBV29-1 and TRBJ1-5, with D hard to call. Trimming took 1 base from V and 2 from J, leaving 12 bases between them. Germline CDR1 SQVTM, CDR2 ANQGSEA. The CDR3 length is 15 residues. In DNA form, the CDR3 reads TGCAGCGTTGAAGGGGCAGCCCCTTGCAATCAGCCCCAGCATTTT. This gives the protein CSVEGAAPCNQPQHF. Filled out from reference TRBV29-1 and TRBJ1-5, the complete variable domain reads SAVISQKPSRDICQRGTSLTIQCQVDSQVTMMFWYRQQPGQSLTLIATANQGSEATYESGFVIDKFPISRPNLTFSTLTVSNMSPEDSSIYLCSVEGAAPCNQPQHFGDGTRLSIL.

V and J are TRBV7-6 and TRBJ2-1; the D is unclear. There are 16 residues in the CDR3. V lost 5 bases and J lost 4, with 18 bases in between. Germline CDR1 and CDR2: SGHVS and FNYEAQ. The CDR3 DNA is TGTGCCAGCAGCCTTAGCTGGGTTTCGGGTTACAATGAGCAGTTCTTC. It encodes CASSLSWVSGYNEQFF.

The sample holds one count of this clonotype. The gene calls are TRBV24-1 and TRBJ1-2, with unresolved D. The CDR3 contains 15 residues. Germline V gene lookup returns CDR1 KGHDR and CDR2 SFDVKD. Trimming left V 3 bases short and J 2 bases short, with 12 bases between. The CDR3: CATSDEGAANYGYTF. CDR3 nucleotide sequence: TGTGCCACCAGTGATGAGGGTGCGGCGAACTATGGCTACACCTTC.

The rearrangement uses TRBV5-1 and TRBJ2-5, with D perhaps matching TRBD1 (6 bases). The germline V and J ends were trimmed by 3 bases and 0 bases, with 18 bases remaining between them. The CDR3 consists of 17 residues. The germline V gene has CDR1 SGHRS and CDR2 YFSETQ. CDR3 in amino acids: CASSYSLTGTYQETQYF. CDR3 in DNA: TGCGCCAGCAGCTACTCCTTAACCGGGACATACCAAGAGACCCAGTACTTC. The full variable domain, with the rest looked up from reference TRBV5-1 and TRBJ2-5, is KAGVTQTPRYLIKTRGQQVTLSCSPISGHRSVSWYQQTPGQGLQFLFEYFSETQRNKGNFPGRFSGRQFSNSRSEMNVSTLELGDSALYLCASSYSLTGTYQETQYFGPGTRLLVL.

This clonotype was seen once. The rearrangement links TRBV9 to TRBJ1-2; 7 bases match TRBD1. This CDR3 contains 16 residues. Per germline, CDR1 SGDLS and CDR2 YYNGEE. V gave up 0 bases and J gave up 1 base; unmatched junction bases: 6. Written as DNA, the CDR3 is TGTGCCAGCAGCGTAGGGACAGGTGGCCGTAACTATGGCTACACCTTC. This codes for CASSVGTGGRNYGYTF.

This chain joins TRBV7-3 and TRBJ2-1; 13 positions match TRBD2. Germline CDR1 is SGHTA and CDR2 is FQGTGA. This CDR3 spans 15 amino acids. The V gene end was trimmed by 5 bases and the J gene end by 8 bases; junction bases not matched to a gene: 6. CDR3 sequence: CASSILAGGLDEQFF. The CDR3 bases are TGTGCCAGCAGCATACTAGCGGGGGGGCTTGATGAGCAGTTCTTC.

This clonotype was detected a few times. The rearrangement uses TRBV4-3 and TRBJ2-1; D is uncertain. Per the germline V gene, CDR1 is LGHNA and CDR2 is YSLEER. The CDR3 runs to 15 residues. V was pared by 2 bases and J by 2 bases, with 10 bases between. The CDR3 here is CASSQLGATYNEQFF. CDR3 nucleotides: TGCGCCAGCAGCCAACTGGGCGCGACCTACAATGAGCAGTTCTTC.

The genes are TRBV7-8 and TRBJ2-1; D is tentatively TRBD1 or TRBD2 (5 bases each). The germline V gene encodes CDR1 SGHVS and CDR2 FQNEAQ. Trimming took 0 bases from V and 7 from J, leaving 10 bases between them. There are 14 residues in the CDR3. The CDR3, as DNA: TGTGCCAGCAGCTTAGCGGGAGACAGAAATGAGCAGTTCTTC. Its protein product is CASSLAGDRNEQFF.

This clonotype was recorded a few times. This chain joins TRBV6-2 or TRBV6-3 and TRBJ2-7; 7 positions agree with TRBD1. The CDR3 spans 13 residues. The germline CDR1 and CDR2 sequences are MNHEY and SVGEGT. After removal of 5 bases from V and 5 bases from J, the junction contained 6 bases not matched to a gene. CDR3 DNA: TGTGCCAGCAGTGGGACAGTACTCAACGAGCAGTACTTC. Translated: CASSGTVLNEQYF.

The chain couples TRBV27 to TRBJ2-1; 9 bases are a match to TRBD1. J gave up 8 bases and V 5 bases, and 7 bases lay outside the gene matches. Germline-derived CDR1 and CDR2 are MNHEY and SMNVEV (reference sequence). The CDR3 spans 14 residues. The CDR3: CASSPQRTGDEQFF. The CDR3 nucleotides read TGTGCCAGCAGTCCACAAAGGACAGGGGATGAGCAGTTCTTC.

This chain connects TRBV9 to TRBJ2-1, with TRBD2 as a possible D gene (6 bases). The CDR3 sequence is 16 residues long. The V end lost 5 bases, the J end lost 4 bases, and 19 bases lay between the germline ends. CDR1 SGDLS and CDR2 YYNGEE come from the germline V gene. The CDR3 loop reads CASSIRGGAIYNEQFF. For the CDR3, the DNA is TGTGCCAGCAGTATTCGTGGCGGGGCCATTTACAATGAGCAGTTCTTC.

The chain employs TRBV9 and TRBJ2-5; tentatively, D is TRBD2 (6 bases). This CDR3 contains 13 residues. The germline CDR1 and CDR2 sequences are SGDLS and YYNGEE. Trimming removed 3 bases at V and 4 bases at J, with 10 bases between. As DNA, the CDR3 is TGTGCCAGCAGCGGATATAGCGGAGAGACCCAGTACTTC. Protein sequence: CASSGYSGETQYF.

This clonotype was detected a few times. The V call is TRBV7-2, the J call TRBJ2-1; 11 nucleotides agree with TRBD2. With V trimmed by 0 bases and J by 2 bases, 6 bases remained unmatched. From germline, CDR1 is SGHTA and CDR2 FQGNSA. The CDR3 is 18 residues long. Here the CDR3 reads CASSLASGGAVPYNEQFF. As DNA, the CDR3 is TGTGCCAGCAGCTTAGCTAGCGGGGGGGCTGTTCCCTACAATGAGCAGTTCTTC.

This clonotype was counted between two and nine times. The V gene is TRBV5-1, the J gene TRBJ2-6; 7 bases are shared with TRBD2. In germline, CDR1 is SGHRS, CDR2 YFSETQ. J was trimmed by 0 bases and V by 6 bases; bases with no gene match: 24. CDR3 length: 22 residues. The CDR3 DNA reads as TGCGCCAGCATTGGTCACGTTCAGGGAGGGGCCCTGCCCCACTCTGGGGCCAACGTCCTGACTTTC. Protein product: CASIGHVQGGALPHSGANVLTF.

The chain carries TRBV6-2 or TRBV6-3 and TRBJ2-5; no firm D call. The J call may be incorrect, as the DNA end agrees better with TRBJ2-4. From germline, CDR1 is MNHEY and CDR2 SVGEGT. The CDR3 has 14 residues. The DNA of the CDR3 is TGTGCCAGCAGTTACTTGGAAGGTAGAAACATTCAGTACTTC. Encoded protein: CASSYLEGRNIQYF.